Presented here are 26 T cell receptor beta chains from one specimen sequenced in a study of beta chain features in type 1 diabetes (dated by TCRdb to 2016 to 2018). Receptor libraries were prepared by the immunoSEQ multiplex PCR assay. The entire amount of isolated RNA was reverse transcribed using the High Capacity cDNA Reverse Transcription Kit, so the sequenced TCRB transcripts were expressed ones. Here the immuneACCESS table is served through TCRdb, limited to in-frame sequences with V and J called. Missing clones are a known gap in these copies; in checked studies unresolved V genes cover under half, and the rest lacks a known reason. Within this sample are roughly 300,000 clones, with 11% to 15% of them counted one time only. The top ten constitute under 8.5% of the sample. The sequenced sample consisted of central memory CD4+ T cells from blood. These receptors were collected from a young man in good health.

Only a few counts were recorded for this clone. The chain joins TRBV4-3 to TRBJ2-3, with D tentatively TRBD1 or TRBD2 (6 bases each). This CDR3 comprises 14 residues. Per germline, CDR1 LGHNA and CDR2 YSLEER. V lost 8 bases and J 5 bases, leaving 17 bases between the germline ends. In DNA, the CDR3 is TGCGCCAGCGGACACGAGGGGGGAGGAGATACGCAGTATTTT. Translating it yields CASGHEGGGDTQYF.

This clone appeared a few times. The V gene is TRBV4-1, the J gene TRBJ1-2; D remains ambiguous. The CDR3 consists of 13 residues. Germline CDR1 reads MGHRA; CDR2 reads YSYEKL. V was cut by 0 bases and J by 5 bases, with 7 bases left in between. The CDR3 spells CASSQDLGYGYTF. For the CDR3, the DNA is TGCGCCAGCAGCCAAGATCTGGGTTATGGCTACACCTTC.

At least ten counts were recorded for this clone. The genes are TRBV23-1 and TRBJ1-3, with 9 nucleotides matching TRBD1. TRBV23-1 is filed as an ORF, its function uncertain. Losses at the gene ends were 3 bases for V and 3 bases for J; bases not matched to a gene: 6. This CDR3 contains 16 residues. In DNA form, the CDR3 reads TGCGCCAGCAGTCACCTGGGACAGGGAGGTGGAAACACCATATATTTT. Translated: CASSHLGQGGGNTIYF.

This clone was counted a few times. One junction end disagrees with the germline gene, perhaps due to a read error. Other DNA sequences in this sample translate to the same CDR3. The rearrangement links TRBV7-2 to TRBJ2-2; 8 bases map to TRBD2. The CDR3 has 15 amino acids. CDR1 is SGHTA, CDR2 FQGNSA, per germline. The CDR3 reads CASSLVRGGTGELFF. CDR3 coding DNA: TGCGCCAGCAGCTTAGTACGGGGGGGCACCGGGGAGCTGTTTTTT.

Many counts were recorded for this clone. The chain employs TRBV14 and TRBJ2-7, with D tentatively TRBD1 (6 bases). The CDR3 is 14 amino acids. The germline V and J ends were trimmed by 4 bases and 3 bases, with 13 bases remaining between them. The V gene's germline CDR1 is SGHDN and CDR2 FVKESK. CDR3 protein: CASSRWTDSYEQYF. The CDR3 DNA follows: TGTGCCAGCAGCCGATGGACGGACAGCTACGAGCAGTACTTC.

This clone came up a few times. CDR3 amino acids: CASSDDNYYGYTF. DNA for the CDR3: TGTGCCAGCAGCGACGACAACTACTATGGCTACACCTTC. This chain joins TRBV5-4 and TRBJ1-2; D is ambiguous. Trimming left V 4 bases short and J 3 bases short, with 10 bases between. Per germline, CDR1 SGHNT and CDR2 YYREEE (reference sequence). The CDR3 loop spans 13 amino acids. Combining the CDR3 with reference TRBV5-4 and TRBJ1-2 gives the whole variable domain ETGVTQSPTHLIKTRGQQVTLRCSSQSGHNTVSWYQQALGQGPQFIFQYYREEENGRGNFPPRFSGLQFPNYSSELNVNALELDDSALYLCASSDDNYYGYTFGSGTRLTVV.

This clone has only a few counts. The chain is built from TRBV10-2 and TRBJ2-1; 9 nucleotides line up with TRBD2. Per the germline V gene, CDR1 is WSHSY and CDR2 is SAAADI. V trimming: 7 bases; J trimming: 5 bases; junction bases outside the gene matches: 3. The CDR3 consists of 13 residues. The CDR3: CASTERGDNEQFF. The DNA of the CDR3 is TGCGCCAGCACGGAGCGGGGGGACAATGAGCAGTTCTTC.

This clone was recorded many times. The gene calls are TRBV6-1 and TRBJ2-4, with D possibly matching TRBD2 (5 bases). Germline CDR1 is MNHNS and CDR2 is SASEGT. Trimming removed 4 bases at V and 7 bases at J, with 14 bases between. The CDR3 extends over 14 amino acids. Here the CDR3 reads CASSVARSGNIQYF. CDR3 in DNA: TGTGCCAGCAGTGTAGCCAGATCGGGGAACATTCAGTACTTC.

This clone was counted only a few times. The CDR3 nucleotides read TGTGCCAGCAAGCGGGAGCAAACAGATACGCAGTATTTT. This sequence encodes CASKREQTDTQYF. This rearrangement joins TRBV5-4 to TRBJ2-3, with 8 bases that match TRBD2. This CDR3 is 13 amino acids long. V lost 6 bases and J lost 3; bases outside the gene matches: 3. Looked up from germline, CDR1 is SGHNT and CDR2 is YYREEE (reference sequence).

This clone showed up just once. The chain couples TRBV11-1 to TRBJ2-5, with a weak D call TRBD2 (5 bases). The germline CDR1 and CDR2 sequences are SGHAT and FQDESV (reference sequence). The germline V and J ends were trimmed by 5 bases and 3 bases, with 22 bases remaining between them. The CDR3 contains 17 residues. The CDR3 reads CASSPDWTQAVEETQYF. In DNA, the CDR3 is TGTGCCAGCAGCCCTGACTGGACTCAGGCGGTCGAAGAGACCCAGTACTTC.

The chain has TRBV29-1 and TRBJ1-6; D perhaps matches TRBD1 (5 bases). Deletions cut 3 bases from V and 9 bases from J, with 9 bases between. Per germline, CDR1 SQVTM and CDR2 ANQGSEA. The CDR3 loop spans 12 amino acids. CDR3 sequence: CSVEPGRSPLHF. The CDR3 DNA follows: TGCAGCGTTGAGCCGGGACGTTCACCCCTCCACTTT.

The gene calls are TRBV23-1 and TRBJ2-7, with 9 bases matching TRBD2. TRBV23-1 belongs to the ORF category, with a function that is uncertain. The CDR3 has 16 amino acids. V shed 6 bases, J shed 0 bases, and the junction held 9 bases outside the gene matches. The CDR3 nucleotides are TGCGCCAGCAGCCAGGGAGCTAGCGGGGCCTCCTACGAGCAGTACTTC. Amino acid sequence: CASSQGASGASYEQYF.

This clone was picked up many times. The chain recombines TRBV10-3 with TRBJ2-2; D is possibly TRBD1 or TRBD2 (6 bases each). The CDR3 totals 15 residues. Germline-derived CDR1 and CDR2 are ENHRY and SYGVKD. V gave up 2 bases and J gave up 4 bases, with 11 bases separating them. The CDR3 bases are TGTGCCATCAGTGAGAGGGGGACTCCCACCGGGGAGCTGTTTTTT. It translates to CAISERGTPTGELFF.

This clone was counted between two and nine times. The rearrangement joins TRBV7-2 to TRBJ2-3; D is unresolved. CDR1 SGHTA and CDR2 FQGNSA come from the germline V gene. The CDR3 is 13 amino acids. V lost 0 bases and J 3 bases, leaving 4 bases between the germline ends. The CDR3 nucleotides are TGTGCCAGCAGCTTAGCCCAAACAGATACGCAGTATTTT. Translated, it gives CASSLAQTDTQYF.

A few counts support this clone. The gene calls are TRBV5-4 and TRBJ2-2; TRBD1 matches 7 bases. Germline loops: CDR1 SGHNT, CDR2 YYREEE (reference sequence). V lost 4 bases and J lost 7; bases outside the gene matches: 7. The CDR3 covers 14 residues. CDR3 DNA sequence: TGTGCCAGCAGCGAACAGGGGTTGGACGGGGAGCTGTTTTTT. This encodes CASSEQGLDGELFF.

This clone was seen a handful of times. The rearrangement links TRBV2 to TRBJ2-3; D is unclear. Germline CDR1 is SNHLY and CDR2 is FYNNEI. The CDR3 runs to 15 residues. Between the trimmed V and J ends, which lost 4 bases and 1 base, there was a span of 12 bases. The CDR3 region has the DNA TGTGCCAGCAGTGTACAGCGCTTAGGCACAGATACGCAGTATTTT. This sequence encodes CASSVQRLGTDTQYF.

The rearrangement joins TRBV7-6 to TRBJ1-5; a weak D match, TRBD1 (6 bases). From germline, CDR1 is SGHVS and CDR2 FNYEAQ. V shed 2 bases and J shed 6 bases, with 11 bases lying between them. This CDR3 comprises 14 residues. The CDR3 bases are TGTGCCAGCAGCTTACCAGGGGCTACTCAGCCCCAGCATTTT. This codes for CASSLPGATQPQHF.

About this clone itself: At one boundary the junction diverges from the germline segment, which might be a read error. This chain connects TRBV7-2 to TRBJ2-1; a weak D match, TRBD1 (6 bases). Germline V gene data show CDR1 as SGHTA and CDR2 as FQGNSA. The CDR3 runs 15 residues. The DNA of the CDR3 is TGCGCCAGCAGCCAAGAACCGGGACACTACAATGAGCAGTTCTTC. It is translated as CASSQEPGHYNEQFF. The variable domain in full, completed from reference TRBV7-2 and TRBJ2-1, reads GAGVSQSPSNKVTEKGKDVELRCDPISGHTALYWYRQSLGQGLEFLIYFQGNSAPDKSGLPSDRFSAERTGGSVSTLTIQRTQQEDSAVYLCASSQEPGHYNEQFFGPGTRLTVL.

This clone turned up a few times. The V gene is TRBV6-5, the J gene TRBJ1-2; possible D gene TRBD1, 5 bases. The CDR3 is made up of 13 amino acids. The germline V gene has CDR1 MNHEY and CDR2 SVGAGI. Trimming took off 5 bases at V and 5 bases at J, with 12 bases between the two ends. The CDR3 loop is CASSTGGIYGYTF. CDR3 bases: TGTGCCAGCAGTACTGGGGGAATTTATGGCTACACCTTC.

This chain links TRBV6-6 with TRBJ1-2; D not certain. Germline CDR1 is MNHNY and CDR2 is SVGAGI (reference sequence). CDR3 length equals 13 residues. V was cut by 4 bases and J by 4 bases, with 10 bases left in between. The CDR3 loop is CASSLDRTYGYTF. Written as DNA, the CDR3 is TGTGCCAGCAGTTTGGACCGGACCTATGGCTACACCTTC.

The chain uses TRBV7-8 and TRBJ1-4; 9 positions agree with TRBD1. The CDR3 is made up of 16 amino acids. Trimming cost V 5 bases and J 10 bases; bases outside gene matches: 14. Germline-derived CDR1 and CDR2 are SGHVS and FQNEAQ. This CDR3 reads CASSLNPGQGFGKLFF. For the CDR3, the DNA is TGTGCCAGCAGCCTAAACCCCGGACAGGGGTTTGGAAAACTGTTTTTT.

This clone was counted a few times. This chain uses TRBV9 with TRBJ2-1, with D unclear. This CDR3 region has 13 residues. V dropped 0 bases and J dropped 5 bases, with 6 bases sitting between them. The V gene's germline CDR1 is SGDLS and CDR2 YYNGEE. CDR3 coding DNA: TGTGCCAGCAGCGTAGCACTTAACAATGAGCAGTTCTTC. This sequence encodes CASSVALNNEQFF.

This clone was observed many times. V gene TRBV5-5 combines with J gene TRBJ2-2; 9 bases are a match to TRBD1. Germline V gene sequence: CDR1 SGHKS, CDR2 YYEKEE (reference sequence). V trimming: 0 bases; J trimming: 5 bases; junction bases outside the gene matches: 2. The CDR3 consists of 15 residues. The CDR3: CASSLVQGATGELFF. Here the CDR3 DNA reads TGTGCCAGCAGCTTGGTACAGGGGGCTACCGGGGAGCTGTTTTTT.

This clone showed up just a few times. V and J are TRBV30 and TRBJ1-1, with 9 bases matching TRBD1. Germline CDR1 reads GTSNPN; CDR2 reads SVGIG (reference sequence). This CDR3 spans 14 amino acids. V shed 0 bases, J shed 3 bases, and the junction held 2 bases outside the gene matches. The CDR3 DNA sequence: TGTGCCTGGAGTGTAAGGACAGGGGACACTGAAGCTTTCTTT. It codes for CAWSVRTGDTEAFF.

This clone showed up just a few times. The chain links TRBV2 to TRBJ2-5; 7 bases map to TRBD2. V trimming: 5 bases; J trimming: 0 bases; junction bases outside the gene matches: 9. CDR1 and CDR2 (germline): SNHLY, FYNNEI. The CDR3 is 16 residues long. For the CDR3, the DNA is TGTGCCAGCAGTCCCGGGACTACCGCCTACCAAGAGACCCAGTACTTC. Encoded protein: CASSPGTTAYQETQYF. Full variable domain (remainder filled in from reference TRBV2 and TRBJ2-5): EPEVTQTPSHQVTQMGQEVILRCVPISNHLYFYWYRQILGQKVEFLVSFYNNEISEKSEIFDDQFSVERPDGSNFTLKIRSTKLEDSAMYFCASSPGTTAYQETQYFGPGTRLLVL.

This clone was detected only a few times. The rearrangement links TRBV2 to TRBJ1-2; tentatively, D is TRBD1 (6 bases). CDR3 size: 14 residues. Between the trimmed V and J ends, which lost 0 bases and 5 bases, there was a span of 10 bases. From germline, CDR1 is SNHLY and CDR2 FYNNEI. In DNA, the CDR3 is TGTGCCAGCAGTGAAGCTGGGCAGGGGTATGGCTACACCTTC. Its protein is CASSEAGQGYGYTF.